These T cell receptor beta chains were read from a single sample in a study of T-cell reconstitution after alpha-beta-depleted transplantation in children. MiXCR was run by TCRdb on the PCR reads, yielding one entry per CDR3 protein. The sample gives under 250,000 distinct CDR3 sequences, roughly a sixth of which show up once; around 45% is in the top ten. Sequencing was performed on PBMCs, mostly from graft donor cells, taken 360 days after TCRalphabeta/CD19-depleted stem cell transplant. The receptors were sampled from a male patient aged 2-9 years who had a stem cell transplant for acute lymphoblastic leukemia, so the T cells may come from the graft donor. The CDR3 runs from the conserved cysteine through the conserved F or W. A D gene is named only where the DNA matches it firmly. The listing skips clone size in some rows; elsewhere it reads once, few, many or a size class.

TRBV7-9,TRBJ1-1,few,13,.,TGTGCCAGCAGCTACACAATGAACACTGAAGCTTTCTTT,CASSYTMNTEAFF
TRBV6-5,TRBJ1-4,.,15,.,TGTGCCAGCAGTTACCTGGGGTTGGGTAATGAAAAACTGTTTTTT,CASSYLGLGNEKLFF
TRBV28,TRBJ2-5,many,11,.,TGTGCCAGCGGGATACGGGAGACCCAGTACTTC,CASGIRETQYF
TRBV12-3/TRBV12-4,TRBJ2-4,few,15,TRBD2,TGTGCCAGCAGTGGCGGGGGGGTAGCCAAAAACATTCAGTACTTC,CASSGGGVAKNIQYF
TRBV2,TRBJ2-6,many,12,.,TGTGCCATCCCCGCTGGGGCCAACGTCCTGACTTTC,CAIPAGANVLTF
TRBV11-2,TRBJ2-7,few,12,.,TGTGCCAGCAGCTTAGATCGGGGCGTGGCCTACTTC,CASSLDRGVAYF
TRBV10-3,TRBJ2-7,.,15,TRBD1,TGTGCCATCAGTGAGGAGGGGGCAAGCTCCTACGAGGAGTACTTC,CAISEEGASSYEEYF
TRBV12-5,TRBJ2-1,few,12,.,TGTGCTAGTGGTTTGGTACTGGGTGAGCAGTTCTTC,CASGLVLGEQFF
TRBV7-2,TRBJ2-5,.,15,TRBD2,TGTGCCAGCAGCTTTAGGCGGGGGGGCAGGGAGACCCAGTACTTC,CASSFRRGGRETQYF
TRBV3-1,TRBJ2-7,.,15,.,TGTGCCAGCAGCCCCTCCCGGACTATTTCCTACGAGCAGTACTTC,CASSPSRTISYEQYF
TRBV29-1,TRBJ2-1,.,14,.,TGCAGCGTGGCATCCGGGAGCTCCTACAATGAGCAGTTCTTC,CSVASGSSYNEQFF
TRBV3-1,TRBJ1-2,.,13,.,TGTGCCAGCAGCCAAGTTGGAATTTCGGGCTACACCTTC,CASSQVGISGYTF
TRBV4-2,TRBJ2-7,few,15,TRBD2,TGTGCCAGCAGCCAACATACTAGCGGGACCTACGAGCAGTACTTC,CASSQHTSGTYEQYF
TRBV6-2/TRBV6-3,TRBJ1-5,many,15,.,TGTGCCAGCAGTTACTCAGATCACAGGGATCAGCCCCAGCATTTT,CASSYSDHRDQPQHF
TRBV5-4,TRBJ1-1,.,14,.,TGTGCCAGCAGCCTGGGGGGGTTGCCAACTGAAGCTTTCTTT,CASSLGGLPTEAFF
TRBV10-3,TRBJ1-5,few,19,TRBD1,TGTGCCATCAGTGAGTCGATTCGAGGGACAGACCTTAATGACCAGCCCCAGCATTTT,CAISESIRGTDLNDQPQHF
TRBV28,TRBJ2-7,.,16,.,TGTGCCAGCAGTCCTACCGGGACCCATCTCCCCTACGAGCAGTACTTC,CASSPTGTHLPYEQYF
TRBV2,TRBJ2-3,few,15,TRBD2,TGTGCCAGTCGCCTTAGCGGGGGGAACCCAGATACGCAGTATTTT,CASRLSGGNPDTQYF
TRBV7-1,TRBJ2-5,.,17,TRBD2,TGTGCCAGCAGCCCGGGACTAGCGGGGGGGCTCTGGAGAGCCCAGTACTTC,CASSPGLAGGLWRAQYF
TRBV30,TRBJ2-1,.,13,.,TGTGCCTGGAGTGTTTTGGCGGCCGGTGAGCAGTTCTTC,CAWSVLAAGEQFF
TRBV10-1,TRBJ2-1,.,13,TRBD2,TGCGTAGCGGGGGGCAATACAAGGGATGAGCAGTTCTTC,CVAGGNTRDEQFF
TRBV7-2,TRBJ2-7,.,13,.,TGTGCCAGCAGCTTAGGATTGCAGTACGAGCAGTACTTC,CASSLGLQYEQYF
TRBV5-1,TRBJ1-6,.,14,.,TGCGCCAGCGGGAAGGAATTTAATAATTCACCCCTCCACTTT,CASGKEFNNSPLHF
TRBV6-1,TRBJ1-1,few,15,.,TGTGCCAGCAGCGGGGTTGGGGTTATGTCGGCTGAAGCTTTCTTT,CASSGVGVMSAEAFF
TRBV1,TRBJ2-7,.,14,.,TGCACCAGCAGCCAACACAATCATATCTACGAGCAGTACTTC,CTSSQHNHIYEQYF
TRBV5-1,TRBJ2-7,few,14,.,TGCGCCAGCAGCCTGGAACAGAAGTCCTACGAGCAGTACTTC,CASSLEQKSYEQYF
TRBV5-1,TRBJ2-3,.,18,.,TGCGCCAGCAGCTTACTAAATCGCGGGCCCAGAAGGACAGATACGCAGTATTTT,CASSLLNRGPRRTDTQYF
TRBV9,TRBJ2-2,.,16,.,TGTGCCAGCAGCCTCAGTCCGTCAACGAACACCGGGGAGCTGTTTTTT,CASSLSPSTNTGELFF
TRBV28,TRBJ2-7,.,12,.,TGTGCCAGCAGTTTTGCAGCCTACGAGCAGTACTTC,CASSFAAYEQYF
TRBV25-1,TRBJ2-3,.,11,.,TGTGCCAGCAGTGTCACAGATACGCAGTATTTT,CASSVTDTQYF
TRBV5-6,TRBJ2-5,few,14,.,TGTGCCAGCAGCTTATCCGGGAACCAAGAGACCCAGTACTTC,CASSLSGNQETQYF
TRBV7-9,TRBJ2-4,.,13,TRBD1,TGTGCCAGCAGCGGGACAGATAAAAACATTCAGTACTTC,CASSGTDKNIQYF
TRBV12-3/TRBV12-4,TRBJ2-7,many,13,.,TGTGCCAGCAGTTTACAGAGCGGACTCGAGCAGTACTTC,CASSLQSGLEQYF
TRBV6-1,TRBJ2-2,.,16,TRBD1,TGTGCCAGCAGTCCCCTGGGGCAGGGGGCTAACGGGGAGCTGTTTTTT,CASSPLGQGANGELFF
TRBV7-8,TRBJ1-1,few,16,TRBD1,TGTGCCAGCAGCCCCCCGGGACAGGCGGGGAACACTGAAGCTTTCTTT,CASSPPGQAGNTEAFF
TRBV4-1,TRBJ2-3,few,15,.,TGCGCCAGCAGCCAAGGACAGACGGGCCCAGATACGCAGTATTTT,CASSQGQTGPDTQYF
TRBV7-9,TRBJ2-6,few,16,.,TGTGCCAGCAGCTTAGTACCTACCTCTGGGGCCAACGTCCTGACTTTC,CASSLVPTSGANVLTF
TRBV5-1,TRBJ2-5,.,13,.,TGCGCCAGCAGCTTGGGAGACCAAGAGACCCAGTACTTC,CASSLGDQETQYF
TRBV5-1,TRBJ2-3,many,16,.,TGCGCCAGCAGCCACGTACAGGGTGAAGGCACAGATACGCAGTATTTT,CASSHVQGEGTDTQYF
TRBV5-1,TRBJ2-6,.,18,TRBD1,TGCGCCAGCAGCGGACGGACAGGGGCAGGCTCTGGGGCCAACGTCCTGACTTTC,CASSGRTGAGSGANVLTF